The 15 T cell receptor beta chains below come from one sample, sequenced in a study of tissue T cells after allogeneic stem cell transplantation. Data came from immunoSEQ multiplex PCR; TCRdb stores just in-frame clones and leaves some out. The sample shows more than 20,000 clones, roughly 72% of them seen only once. What was sequenced was spleen. These receptors were taken from a female BALB/c mouse in good health. This line is of MHC haplotype H2-d.

About this clone: The gene symbols are mouse symbols. The CDR3 is cut off 1 residue early in the read; its end comes from the germline J gene. V usage is TRBV19 and J usage is TRBJ1-1, with 8 bases lining up with TRBD1. Germline V lookup: CDR1 FNHDT, CDR2 SITEND (reference sequence). The CDR3 runs to 13 residues. V gave up 6 bases and J gave up 3 bases; unmatched junction bases: 4. The CDR3 region is CASTQGAYTEVFF. The CDR3 DNA, read in part, is TGTGCCAGCACCCAGGGGGCTTACACAGAAGTCTTC.

This clone has only one observation. Mouse germline and gene names are used. The DNA ends 1 residue before the CDR3 does, and the rest of the CDR3 is filled in from the germline J gene. This chain connects TRBV1 to TRBJ1-1; a possible D gene is TRBD1 (5 bases). This CDR3 region has 15 residues. V shed 0 bases and J shed 0 bases, with 8 bases lying between them. CDR1 NSQYPW and CDR2 LRSPGD come from the germline V gene (reference sequence). The CDR3 bases that were read are TGCACCTGCAGTGCAGATCGGGGGGCAAACACAGAAGTCTTC. Translating it yields CTCSADRGANTEVF. The CDR3 in full is CTCSADRGANTEVFF.

As concerns this clone: The germline and genes are mouse ones. The missing CDR3 end, 1 residue past where the read stops, is filled in from the germline J gene. The chain combines TRBV20 with TRBJ2-2; 7 bases agree with TRBD2. The ends lost 0 bases at V and 0 bases at J; junction bases unmatched: 1. CDR3 length: 15 amino acids. From germline, CDR1 is GFQATS and CDR2 STVNSAI. The CDR3 bases that were read are TGTGGTGCTAGGGACTGGGGGTCAAACACCGGGCAGCTCTAC. Translation: CGARDWGSNTGQLY. The whole CDR3 sequence reads CGARDWGSNTGQLYF. Based on the CDR3 plus reference TRBV20 and TRBJ2-2, the full variable domain is GALVYQYPRRTICKSGTSMRMECQAVGFQATSVAWYRQSPQKTFELIALSTVNSAIKYEQNFTQEKFPISHPNLSFSSMTVLNAYLEDRGLYLCGARDWGSNTGQLYFGEGSKLTVL.

As concerns this clone: Mouse gene names and germline throughout. The read ends 1 residue shy of where the CDR3 ends; the end is completed using the germline J gene. The V and J genes are TRBV1 and TRBJ2-3; 11 bases are shared with TRBD1. The CDR3 extends over 16 amino acids. The germline V gene encodes CDR1 NSQYPW and CDR2 LRSPGD (reference sequence). The V segment lost 5 bases and the J segment 0 bases; nucleotides outside the gene matches: 4. The CDR3 sequence: CTCSWTGGTSAETLYF. Partial CDR3 DNA: TGCACCTGCAGTTGGACAGGGGGCACTAGTGCAGAAACGCTGTAT.

About this clone itself: Gene labels here are mouse ones. The read is 1 residue too short to cover the CDR3 end, so that end is filled in from the germline J gene. The rearrangement joins TRBV13-3 to TRBJ1-6, with D possibly TRBD1 on 5 matching bases. TRBJ1-6 falls under the ORF class, with uncertain function. This CDR3 contains 12 residues. Trimming took 4 bases from V and 8 from J, leaving 7 bases between them. Looked up from germline, CDR1 is NNHDY and CDR2 is SYVADS. CDR3 region: CASSSRDSPLYF. The covered CDR3 bases are TGTGCCAGCAGTTCCAGGGATTCGCCCCTCTAC.

Comments on this clone: Gene names are the mouse ones. The read ends 1 residue before the CDR3 terminus; that terminus is restored from the germline J gene. The rearrangement uses TRBV31 and TRBJ2-2; D not resolved. CDR1 and CDR2 (germline): GKSSPN, SITVG. Trimming cost V 2 bases and J 4 bases, with 8 bases left between them. The CDR3 is 13 residues long. The CDR3 bases that were read are TGTGCCTGGAGTTTCTCAGCCACCGGGCAGCTCTAC. Protein product: CAWSFSATGQLY. The full CDR3 sequence reads CAWSFSATGQLYF.

With respect to this clone: The gene names given are mouse names. The read ends 1 residue shy of where the CDR3 ends; the end is completed using the germline J gene. The genes are TRBV19 and TRBJ2-4; TRBD1 aligns across 8 bases. There are 14 residues in the CDR3. Germline CDR1 FNHDT, CDR2 SITEND (reference sequence). The V and J ends lost 4 bases and 3 bases, in that order; junction bases with no gene match: 4. The CDR3 region is CASSRSGGQNTLYF. CDR3 DNA (partial): TGTGCCAGCAGTCGTTCAGGGGGCCAAAACACCTTGTAC.

In the case of this clone: Gene labels here are mouse ones. The CDR3 is cut off 1 residue early in the read; its end comes from the germline J gene. The V gene is TRBV13-2, the J gene TRBJ2-5; no definite D call. CDR3 length equals 14 residues. The germline V and J ends were trimmed by 0 bases and 4 bases, with 9 bases remaining between them. Germline assignment: CDR1 NNHNN and CDR2 SYGAGS (reference sequence). The CDR3 bases that were read are TGTGCCAGCGGTGATGCGACGACAAAAGACACCCAGTAC. Translating it yields CASGDATTKDTQY. The full CDR3 protein reads CASGDATTKDTQYF.

On this clone itself: The gene symbols are mouse symbols. The read comes to an end 1 residue before the CDR3 does, leaving the germline J gene to fill in the end. The chain combines TRBV17 with TRBJ1-2, with D perhaps matching TRBD1 (5 bases). Trimming took 3 bases from V and 4 from J, leaving 9 bases between them. Germline CDR1 reads MNHDT; CDR2 reads YYDKIL. The CDR3 is 13 residues long. The CDR3 bases that were read are TGTGCTAGCAGTAGGCAGGGAGGCTCCGACTACACC. It is translated as CASSRQGGSDYT. The entire CDR3 sequence reads CASSRQGGSDYTF.

Details on this clone: Mouse names are used for the genes. The CDR3 goes on 1 residue after the read ends, and that part is filled in from the germline J gene. This chain joins TRBV19 and TRBJ2-3; D possibly corresponds to TRBD2 (6 bases). The CDR3 consists of 14 residues. The germline gives CDR1 FNHDT, CDR2 SITEND (reference sequence). V lost 3 bases and J lost 0, with 8 bases in between. The CDR3: CASSKLGSAETLYF. CDR3 bases read: TGTGCCAGCAGTAAACTGGGTAGTGCAGAAACGCTGTAT.

As for this clone: Gene names follow the mouse nomenclature. Sequencing ends 1 residue short of the CDR3 end; the germline J gene provides the rest. This chain links TRBV13-3 with TRBJ2-2, with 10 bases that match TRBD1. The CDR3 runs 16 residues. The J segment lost 3 bases and the V segment lost 3 bases, leaving 5 bases of the junction unmatched. Germline V gives CDR1 NNHDY, CDR2 SYVADS. CDR3 DNA, as far as it was read: TGTGCCAGCAGTGTAACCGGGACAGGGGACACCGGGCAGCTCTAC. Amino acid sequence: CASSVTGTGDTGQLY. The full CDR3 reads CASSVTGTGDTGQLYF.

To note about this clone: The germline and genes are mouse ones. The CDR3 end falls 1 residue outside the read, so it is completed with the germline J gene. The J gene is TRBJ2-1, the V gene TRBV13-1; D is undetermined. The CDR3 sequence is 12 residues long. Trimming stripped 3 bases from V and 2 bases from J, with 3 bases between. Germline lookup yields CDR1 NSHNY and CDR2 SYGAGN. The chain's CDR3 is CASSGDYAEQFF. Partial CDR3 DNA: TGTGCCAGCAGTGGGGACTATGCTGAGCAGTTC.

The count of this clone is one. The genes and germline here are from mouse. The read terminates 1 residue before the CDR3 end, so the remaining end is supplied by the germline J gene. The chain uses TRBV29 and TRBJ2-5, with D possibly being TRBD1 (5 bases). The length of the CDR3 is 14 residues. From germline, CDR1 is MSHET and CDR2 SYDVDS. Trimming left V 3 bases short and J 2 bases short, with 9 bases between. The part of the CDR3 DNA that was read is TGTGCTAGCAGTTTGATACAGGCCCAAGACACCCAGTAC. This translates into CASSLIQAQDTQY. The CDR3 as a whole reads CASSLIQAQDTQYF.

This clone has just one count. Gene names refer to mouse genes. The read terminates 1 residue ahead of where the CDR3 ends, so the germline J gene completes it. The genes are TRBV31 and TRBJ2-2; a weak D match, TRBD2 (5 bases). The CDR3 sequence is 14 residues long. Trimming left V 1 base short and J 0 bases short, with 6 bases between. Germline lookup yields CDR1 GKSSPN and CDR2 SITVG. The CDR3 is CAWSPGPNTGQLYF. The CDR3 DNA, read in part, is TGTGCCTGGAGTCCTGGGCCAAACACCGGGCAGCTCTAC.

This clone has a single count. Mouse germline and gene names are used. The read stops 1 residue short of the end of the CDR3; the missing end is completed from the germline J gene. The V gene is TRBV13-2, the J gene TRBJ2-5; 7 bases map to TRBD2. The CDR3 runs to 12 residues. V lost 5 bases, J lost 3 bases, and 0 bases stayed unmatched. Germline V gene data show CDR1 as NNHNN and CDR2 as SYGAGS (reference sequence). The CDR3 bases that were read are TGTGCCAGCGGGGACTGGCAAGACACCCAGTAC. Translation: CASGDWQDTQY. The full-length CDR3 reads as CASGDWQDTQYF.